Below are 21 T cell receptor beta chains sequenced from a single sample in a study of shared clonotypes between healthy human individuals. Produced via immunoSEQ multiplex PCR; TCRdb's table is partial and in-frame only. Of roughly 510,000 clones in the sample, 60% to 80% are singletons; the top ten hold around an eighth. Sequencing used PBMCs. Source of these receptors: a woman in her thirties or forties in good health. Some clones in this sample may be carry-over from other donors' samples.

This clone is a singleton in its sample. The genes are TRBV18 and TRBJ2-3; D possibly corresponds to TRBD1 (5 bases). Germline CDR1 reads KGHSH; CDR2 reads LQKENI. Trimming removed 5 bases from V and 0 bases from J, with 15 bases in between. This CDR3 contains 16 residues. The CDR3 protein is CASSDLTVASTDTQYF. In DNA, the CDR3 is TGTGCCAGCTCAGATCTGACAGTGGCTAGCACAGATACGCAGTATTTT.

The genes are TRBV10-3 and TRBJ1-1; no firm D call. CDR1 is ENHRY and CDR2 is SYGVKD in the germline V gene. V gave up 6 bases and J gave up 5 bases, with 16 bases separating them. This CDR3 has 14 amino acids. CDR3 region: CAISDTVSGTEAFF. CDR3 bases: TGTGCCATCAGCGACACCGTCTCCGGGACTGAAGCTTTCTTT.

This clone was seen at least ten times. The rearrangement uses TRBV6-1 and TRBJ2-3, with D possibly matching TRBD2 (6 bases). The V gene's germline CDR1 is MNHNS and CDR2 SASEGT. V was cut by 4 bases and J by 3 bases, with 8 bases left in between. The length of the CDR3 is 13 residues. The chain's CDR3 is CASSARETDTQYF. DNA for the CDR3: TGTGCCAGCAGTGCTCGGGAGACAGATACGCAGTATTTT.

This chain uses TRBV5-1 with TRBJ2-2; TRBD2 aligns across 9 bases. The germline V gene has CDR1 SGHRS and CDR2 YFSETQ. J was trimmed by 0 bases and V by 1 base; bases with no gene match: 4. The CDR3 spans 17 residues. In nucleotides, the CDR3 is TGCGCCAGCAGCTTGCGAGCGGGAGGCGCGAACACCGGGGAGCTGTTTTTT. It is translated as CASSLRAGGANTGELFF.

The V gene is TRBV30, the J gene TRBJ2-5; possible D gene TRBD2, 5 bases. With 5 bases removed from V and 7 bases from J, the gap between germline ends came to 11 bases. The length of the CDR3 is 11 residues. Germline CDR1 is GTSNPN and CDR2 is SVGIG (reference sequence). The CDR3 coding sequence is TGTGCCTGGGCTCACGGAGGGACCCAGTACTTC. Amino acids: CAWAHGGTQYF.

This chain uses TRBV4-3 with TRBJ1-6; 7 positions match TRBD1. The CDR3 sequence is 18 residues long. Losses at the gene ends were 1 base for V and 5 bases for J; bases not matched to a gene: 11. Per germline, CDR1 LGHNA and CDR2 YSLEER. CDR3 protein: CASSQGPRGTADNSPLHF. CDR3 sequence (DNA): TGCGCCAGCAGCCAAGGACCGCGGGGGACAGCCGATAATTCACCCCTCCACTTT.

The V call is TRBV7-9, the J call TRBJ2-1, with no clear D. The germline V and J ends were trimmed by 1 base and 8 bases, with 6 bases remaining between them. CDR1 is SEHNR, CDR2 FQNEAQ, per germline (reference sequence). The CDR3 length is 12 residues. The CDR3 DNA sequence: TGTGCCAGCAGCTTAGGTGAGGATGAGCAGTTCTTC. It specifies CASSLGEDEQFF.

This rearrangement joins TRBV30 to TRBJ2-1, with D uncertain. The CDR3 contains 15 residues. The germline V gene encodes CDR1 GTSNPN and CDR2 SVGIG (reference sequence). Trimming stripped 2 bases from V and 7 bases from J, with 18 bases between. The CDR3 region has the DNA TGTGCCTGGAGTCGCCCCCCGCCAGCAGGAAATGAGCAGTTCTTC. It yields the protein CAWSRPPPAGNEQFF.

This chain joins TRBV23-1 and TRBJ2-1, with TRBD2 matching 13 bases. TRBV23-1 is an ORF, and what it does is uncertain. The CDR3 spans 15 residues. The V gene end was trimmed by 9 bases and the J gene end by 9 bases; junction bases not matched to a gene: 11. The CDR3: CASTAGTSGIGEQFF. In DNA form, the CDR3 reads TGCGCCAGTACTGCCGGGACTAGCGGGATTGGTGAGCAGTTCTTC.

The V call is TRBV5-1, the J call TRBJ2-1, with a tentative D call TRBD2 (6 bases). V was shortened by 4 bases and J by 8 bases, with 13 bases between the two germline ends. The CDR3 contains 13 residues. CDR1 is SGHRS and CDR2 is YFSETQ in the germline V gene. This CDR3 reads CASSLREIDEQFF. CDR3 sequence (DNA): TGCGCCAGCAGCCTACGGGAGATCGATGAGCAGTTCTTC.

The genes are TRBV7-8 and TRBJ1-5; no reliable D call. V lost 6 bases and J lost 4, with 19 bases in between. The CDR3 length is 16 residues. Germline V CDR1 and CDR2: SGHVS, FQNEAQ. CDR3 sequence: CASSPLARRENQPQHF. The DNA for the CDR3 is TGTGCCAGCAGTCCCTTGGCGAGGAGGGAAAATCAGCCCCAGCATTTT.

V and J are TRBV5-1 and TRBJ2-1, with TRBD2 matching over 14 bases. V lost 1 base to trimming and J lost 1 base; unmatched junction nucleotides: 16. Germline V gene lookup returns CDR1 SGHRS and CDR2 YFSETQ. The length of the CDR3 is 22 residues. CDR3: CASSLRGTPGTSGSRSYNEQFF. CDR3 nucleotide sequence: TGCGCCAGCAGCTTGCGAGGGACTCCCGGGACTAGCGGGAGTCGGTCCTACAATGAGCAGTTCTTC. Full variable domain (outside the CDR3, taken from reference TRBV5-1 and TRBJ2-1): KAGVTQTPRYLIKTRGQQVTLSCSPISGHRSVSWYQQTPGQGLQFLFEYFSETQRNKGNFPGRFSGRQFSNSRSEMNVSTLELGDSALYLCASSLRGTPGTSGSRSYNEQFFGPGTRLTVL.

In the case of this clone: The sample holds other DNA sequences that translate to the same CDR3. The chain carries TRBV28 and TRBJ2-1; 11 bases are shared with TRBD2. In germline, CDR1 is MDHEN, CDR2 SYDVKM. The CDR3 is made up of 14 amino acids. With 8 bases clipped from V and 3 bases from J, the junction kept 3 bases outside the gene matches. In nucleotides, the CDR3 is TGTGCCAGCCGTACTAGCGGGAGCTACAATGAGCAGTTCTTC. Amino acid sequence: CASRTSGSYNEQFF.

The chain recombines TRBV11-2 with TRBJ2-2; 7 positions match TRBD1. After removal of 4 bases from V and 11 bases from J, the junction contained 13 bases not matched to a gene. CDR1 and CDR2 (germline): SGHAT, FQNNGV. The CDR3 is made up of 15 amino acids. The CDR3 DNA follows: TGTGCCAGCAGCTGGGCACACGGACAGGCGGTTGAGCTGTTTTTT. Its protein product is CASSWAHGQAVELFF.

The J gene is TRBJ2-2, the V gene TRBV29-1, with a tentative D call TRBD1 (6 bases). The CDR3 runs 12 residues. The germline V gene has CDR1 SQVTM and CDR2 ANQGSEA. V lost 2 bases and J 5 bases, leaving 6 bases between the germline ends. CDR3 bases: TGCAGCGTTGAACAGGGGACCGGGGAGCTGTTTTTT. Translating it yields CSVEQGTGELFF.

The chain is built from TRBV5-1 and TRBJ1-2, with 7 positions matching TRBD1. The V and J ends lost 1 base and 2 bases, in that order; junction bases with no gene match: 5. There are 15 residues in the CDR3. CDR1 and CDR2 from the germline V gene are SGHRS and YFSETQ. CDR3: CASSLTGDVNYGYTF. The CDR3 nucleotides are TGCGCCAGCAGCTTGACAGGGGATGTGAACTATGGCTACACCTTC.

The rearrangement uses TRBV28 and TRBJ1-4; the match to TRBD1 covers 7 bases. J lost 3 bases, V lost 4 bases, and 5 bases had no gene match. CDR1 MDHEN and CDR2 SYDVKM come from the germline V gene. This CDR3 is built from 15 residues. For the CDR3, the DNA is TGTGCCAGCAGTTCCCGGGACAGATCTAATGAAAAACTGTTTTTT. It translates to CASSSRDRSNEKLFF.

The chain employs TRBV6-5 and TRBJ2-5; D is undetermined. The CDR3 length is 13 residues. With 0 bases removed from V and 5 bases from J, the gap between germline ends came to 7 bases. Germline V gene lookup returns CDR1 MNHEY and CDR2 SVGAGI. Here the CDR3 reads CASSYSSAETQYF. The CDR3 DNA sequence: TGTGCCAGCAGTTACTCCTCGGCTGAGACCCAGTACTTC.

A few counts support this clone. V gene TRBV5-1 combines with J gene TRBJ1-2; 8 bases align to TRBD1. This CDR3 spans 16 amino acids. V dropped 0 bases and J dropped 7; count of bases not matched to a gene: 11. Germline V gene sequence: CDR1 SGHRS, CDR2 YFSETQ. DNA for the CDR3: TGCGCCAGCAGCTTGGAGTCAGGGGGCGGTAGAGGTGGCTACACCTTC. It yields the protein CASSLESGGGRGGYTF.

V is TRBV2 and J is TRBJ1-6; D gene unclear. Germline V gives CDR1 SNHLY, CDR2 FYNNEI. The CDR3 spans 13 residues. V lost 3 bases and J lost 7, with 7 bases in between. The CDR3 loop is CASSDELNSPLHF. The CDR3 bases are TGTGCCAGCAGTGACGAATTGAATTCACCCCTCCACTTT.

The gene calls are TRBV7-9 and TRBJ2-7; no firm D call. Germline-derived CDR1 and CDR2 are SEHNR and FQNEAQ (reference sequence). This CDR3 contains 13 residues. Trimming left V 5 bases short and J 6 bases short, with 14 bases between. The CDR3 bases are TGTGCCAGCAGCAAAAATGGCGTTGGCGAGCAGTACTTC. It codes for CASSKNGVGEQYF.